A single TCR beta chain is shown here with its context. These data come from a study of patients and donors after allogeneic stem cell transplantation. Each CDR3 protein is one row after TCRdb ran MiXCR on the RT-PCR reads. The sample shows 800,000 to 1,000,000 distinct CDR3 sequences, more than 15% of them seen only once. Sequencing was performed on blood, either unsorted or a sorted T cell fraction (not recorded which). The source of this sequence is a human donor who was either an allogeneic HSCT recipient or a stem cell or donor lymphocyte infusion donor (not recorded which). It is not recorded whose cells these are; they may come from a transplant donor.

This chain's CDR3 is CASSLVQAGANVLTF. CDR3 sequence (DNA): TGTGCCAGCAGCCTCGTACAGGCAGGGGCCAACGTCCTGACTTTC. This chain uses TRBV9 with TRBJ2-6; possibly TRBD1 for D (5 bases). The CDR3 length is 15 residues. Germline V gene lookup returns CDR1 SGDLS and CDR2 YYNGEE. V was trimmed by 4 bases and J by 4 bases, leaving 12 bases between them.